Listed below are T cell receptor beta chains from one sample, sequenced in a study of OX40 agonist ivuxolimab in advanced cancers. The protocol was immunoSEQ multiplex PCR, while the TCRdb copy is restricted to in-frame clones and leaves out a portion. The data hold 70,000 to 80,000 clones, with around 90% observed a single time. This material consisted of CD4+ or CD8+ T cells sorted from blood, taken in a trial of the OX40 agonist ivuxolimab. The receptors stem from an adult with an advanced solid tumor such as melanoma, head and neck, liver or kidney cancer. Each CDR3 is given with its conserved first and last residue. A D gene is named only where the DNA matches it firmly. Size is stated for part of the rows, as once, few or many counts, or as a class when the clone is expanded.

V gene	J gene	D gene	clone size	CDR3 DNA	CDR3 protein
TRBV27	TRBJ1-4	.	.	TGTGCCAGCAGTTTAAGCGGGCAGCTAGCAACTAATGAAAAACTGTTTTTT	CASSLSGQLATNEKLFF
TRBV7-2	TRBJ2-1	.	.	TGTGCCAGTAAGCGCTTGGGGGGAGACGGTAATGAGCAGTTCTTC	CASKRLGGDGNEQFF
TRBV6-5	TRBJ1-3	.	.	TGTGCCAGCAGCGCCGACCGCCTGGGAGGAAACACCATATATTTT	CASSADRLGGNTIYF
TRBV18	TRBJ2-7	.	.	TGTGCCAGCTCACCAACCCCAGCTGCCGAGCAGTACTTC	CASSPTPAAEQYF
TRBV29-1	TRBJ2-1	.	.	TGCAGTAATAGCAAGGGGACCTACAATGAGCAGTTCTTC	CSNSKGTYNEQFF
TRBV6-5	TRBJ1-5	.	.	TGTGCCAGCAGTTACGGGCCAGGCAATCAGCCCCAGCATTTT	CASSYGPGNQPQHF
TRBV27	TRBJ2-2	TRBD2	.	TGTGCCAGCAGTTTAACCCCCGGACTAGCGGATCCGAACACCGGGGAGCTGTTTTTT	CASSLTPGLADPNTGELFF
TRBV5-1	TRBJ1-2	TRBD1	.	TGCGCCAGCAGCTTGGCCTGGGGACAGGGGGACTATGGCTACACCTTC	CASSLAWGQGDYGYTF
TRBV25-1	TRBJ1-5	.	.	TGTGCCAGTTTTTACTGGGGGGGAACGGCCATGAATCAGCCCCAGCATTTT	CASFYWGGTAMNQPQHF
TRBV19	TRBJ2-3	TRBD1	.	TGTGCCAGTAGGTCCCTCCGGACAGGGCCCGATACGCAGTATTTT	CASRSLRTGPDTQYF
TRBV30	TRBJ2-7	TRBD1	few	TGTGCCTGGGTTGGACAGGGGGCTGTTGGCGAGCAGTACTTC	CAWVGQGAVGEQYF
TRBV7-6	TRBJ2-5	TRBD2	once	TGTGCCAGCAGCTTAGCGGTGTCACTAGCGGGGACAAGAGGGACCCAGTACTTC	CASSLAVSLAGTRGTQYF
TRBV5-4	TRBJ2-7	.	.	TGTGCCAGCGAAAAAGCGGGCACCTACGAGCAGTACTTC	CASEKAGTYEQYF
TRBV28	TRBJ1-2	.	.	TGTGCCAGCAGTACCCTGACCTATGGCTACACCTTC	CASSTLTYGYTF
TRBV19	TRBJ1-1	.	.	TGTGCCAGTAGTATAGGTTCGGTGAACACTGAAGCTTTCTTT	CASSIGSVNTEAFF
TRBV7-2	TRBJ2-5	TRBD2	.	TGTGCCAGCAGTCGTACTAGCGGGACCCAAGAGACCCAGTACTTC	CASSRTSGTQETQYF
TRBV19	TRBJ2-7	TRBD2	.	TGTGCCAGTAGTATGGCCGGGACTAGCTCCTCCTACGAGCAGTACTTC	CASSMAGTSSSYEQYF
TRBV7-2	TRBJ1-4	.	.	TGTGCCAGCAGCTTAGGAAGACGCGGGGGGCGTGAAAAACTGTTTTTT	CASSLGRRGGREKLFF
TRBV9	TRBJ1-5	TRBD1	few	TGTGCCAGCGGCCCCGGGACAGGGGGTAATCAGCCCCAGCATTTT	CASGPGTGGNQPQHF
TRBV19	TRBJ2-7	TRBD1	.	TGTGCCAGTAACCTCAGACAGGGCCATACCTACGAGCAGTACTTC	CASNLRQGHTYEQYF
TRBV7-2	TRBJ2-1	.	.	TGTGCCAGCAGCCAAAGGAGCTCCTACAATGAGCAGTTCTTC	CASSQRSSYNEQFF
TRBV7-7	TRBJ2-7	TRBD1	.	TGTGCCAGCAGCACCGGGACAGGGACCGAGCAGTACTTC	CASSTGTGTEQYF
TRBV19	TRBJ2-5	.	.	TGTGCCAGTAGTCCTCCGGGACCCACTACCGGGGAGACCCAGTACTTC	CASSPPGPTTGETQYF
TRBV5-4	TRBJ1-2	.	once	TGTGCCAGCAGCCGGGGGGCAGGAGACTATGGCTACACCTTC	CASSRGAGDYGYTF
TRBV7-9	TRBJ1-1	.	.	TGTGCCAGCAGCGACCGTGGGGGGGTACGCATGAACACTGAAGCTTTCTTT	CASSDRGGVRMNTEAFF
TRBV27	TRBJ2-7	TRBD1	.	TGTGCCAGCAGGGGGACAGGGGGCTACGAGCAGTACTTC	CASRGTGGYEQYF
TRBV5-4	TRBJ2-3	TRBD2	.	TGTGCCAGCAACGCAAAAACTAGCGGGAGAGCTGATACGCAGTATTTT	CASNAKTSGRADTQYF
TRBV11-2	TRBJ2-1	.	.	TGTGCCAGCAGCTTAAGGACAGACAATGAGCAGTTCTTC	CASSLRTDNEQFF
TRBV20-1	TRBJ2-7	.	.	TGCAGTGCTCCTGACGGCTACGAGCAGTACTTC	CSAPDGYEQYF
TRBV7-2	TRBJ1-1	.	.	TGTGCCAGCAGCTTATCGGGCAGGGGGAACACTGAAGCTTTCTTT	CASSLSGRGNTEAFF
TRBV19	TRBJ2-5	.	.	TGTGCCAGTACCAATGGGGAGAGGACCCAGGCCCAGTACTTC	CASTNGERTQAQYF
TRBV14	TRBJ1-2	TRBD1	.	TGTGCCAGCAGCCAGGGACAGGGGGCCATCGGTCGGGGCTACACCTTC	CASSQGQGAIGRGYTF
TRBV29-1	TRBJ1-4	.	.	TGCAGCGTTGGTGGGGGGCATCCAGCTGAAAAACTGTTTTTT	CSVGGGHPAEKLFF
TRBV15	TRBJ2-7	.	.	TGTGCCACCAGCAGAGATCGGGTTACGGGAGTCAACGAGCAGTACTTC	CATSRDRVTGVNEQYF
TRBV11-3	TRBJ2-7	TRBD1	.	TGTGCCAGCAGCTTCCCGGACAGGGGGCGAAACGAGCAGTACTTC	CASSFPDRGRNEQYF
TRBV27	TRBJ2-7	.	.	TGTGCCAGCAGTCCGACCCGGACAACCTACGAGCAGTACTTC	CASSPTRTTYEQYF
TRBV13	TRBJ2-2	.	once	TGTGCCAGCAGCCCTATACGGCACGCTGGGGGGGAGCTGTTTTTT	CASSPIRHAGGELFF
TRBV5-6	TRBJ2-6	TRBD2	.	TGTGCCAGCAGCTTGGTAGCGGGGCGGGTCTCTGGGGCCAACGTCCTGACTTTC	CASSLVAGRVSGANVLTF
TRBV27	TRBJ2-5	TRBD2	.	TGTGCCAGCAGTAAGAATAGCGGGAGTATGAAGACCCAGTACTTC	CASSKNSGSMKTQYF
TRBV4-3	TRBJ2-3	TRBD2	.	TGCGCCAGCAGCCAAGATTCAGTCCCTCGGACTAGCGGGAGTCAAGATACGCAGTATTTT	CASSQDSVPRTSGSQDTQYF
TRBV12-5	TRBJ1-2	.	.	TGTGCTAGTGGCCACTCAGCTAACTATGGCTACACCTTC	CASGHSANYGYTF
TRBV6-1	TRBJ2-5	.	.	TGTGCCAGCAGTGTAGTACCGGAGACCCAGTACTTC	CASSVVPETQYF
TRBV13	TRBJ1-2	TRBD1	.	TGTGCCAGCAGCTTAGAACAGGGGGTTGGCGGCTACACCTTC	CASSLEQGVGGYTF
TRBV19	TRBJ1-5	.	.	TGTGCCAGTAGTATGCCCCTGGCTGGAGGGATTGGTCAGCCCCAGCATTTT	CASSMPLAGGIGQPQHF
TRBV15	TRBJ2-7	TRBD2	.	TGTGCCACCAGCAGAGATATAAGGCTAGCGGGTCCTTACGAGCAGTACTTC	CATSRDIRLAGPYEQYF
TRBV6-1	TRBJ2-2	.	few	TGTGCCAGCAGTGGCAGCGGACTCCAGGGCGGGGAGCTGTTTTTT	CASSGSGLQGGELFF
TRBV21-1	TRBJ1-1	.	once	TGTGCCAGCAGCAAAGTCGGCCAGGGGGATGAAGCTTTCTTT	CASSKVGQGDEAFF
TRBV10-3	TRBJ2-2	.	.	TGTGCCATCAAAACCAGGGGGGAGAACACCGGGGAGCTGTTTTTT	CAIKTRGENTGELFF
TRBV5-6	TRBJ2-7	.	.	TGTGCCAGCAGCCCCACGGGTGGGAGACTAGGGGGCGAGCAGTACTTC	CASSPTGGRLGGEQYF
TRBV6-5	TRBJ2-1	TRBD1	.	TGTGCCAGCAACGACAGGGGGACTTACAATGAGCAGTTCTTC	CASNDRGTYNEQFF
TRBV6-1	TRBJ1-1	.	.	TGTGCCAGCACAGGCGGGTTCACTGAAGCTTTCTTT	CASTGGFTEAFF
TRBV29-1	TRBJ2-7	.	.	TGCAGCGTTGTTCGGCAGGGTAACGACGAGCAGTACTTC	CSVVRQGNDEQYF
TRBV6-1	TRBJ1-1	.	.	TGTGCCAGCACCCCCCGAGGGGCGGCTACTGAAGCTTTCTTT	CASTPRGAATEAFF
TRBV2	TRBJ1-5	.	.	TGTGCCAGCAGCCGGGGCACGGGGAGCAATCAGCCCCAGCATTTT	CASSRGTGSNQPQHF
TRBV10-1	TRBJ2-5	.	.	TGCGCCAGCAGTGAGTCGGGCTACCGGGAGCAGTACTTC	CASSESGYREQYF
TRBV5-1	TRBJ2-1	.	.	TGCGCCAGCAGCTTCGCGGAACCAAACTACAATGAGCAGTTCTTC	CASSFAEPNYNEQFF
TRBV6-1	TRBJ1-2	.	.	TGTGCCAGTCGGGACTTTAACTATGGCTACACCTTC	CASRDFNYGYTF
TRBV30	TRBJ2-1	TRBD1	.	TGTGCCTGGGGTCCGGGACAGCTTTCCTACAATGAGCAGTTCTTC	CAWGPGQLSYNEQFF
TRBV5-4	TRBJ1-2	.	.	TGTGCCAGCAGCCCCTCTGGGGGCTCAGTCTATTATGGCTACACCTTC	CASSPSGGSVYYGYTF
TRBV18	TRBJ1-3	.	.	TGTGCCAGCTCACCATCAATGGGTTCTGGAAACACCATATATTTT	CASSPSMGSGNTIYF